Sequencing of this T cell receptor beta chain was carried out in a study of radiation and T cells in renal cell carcinoma. Study findings and constraints: No pretreatment tumor biopsies were available for baseline clonotypes. From baseline, blood top tumor clonotypes peaked at 2 weeks post-radiation.

Produced via immunoSEQ multiplex PCR; TCRdb's table is partial and in-frame only. There are more than 75,000 clones in the sample; approximately 86% occur only once, and 22% lies in the top ten. Trimming took 0 bases from V and 3 from J; bases not matched to a gene: 0. The CDR3 length is 14 residues. CDR1 SGHTA and CDR2 FQGNSA come from the germline V gene. Indicated time point: blood 2 weeks post-SBRT. Treatment reported: 15 Gy SBRT to primary tumor, nephrectomy 4 weeks later. The patient's renal cell carcinoma had clear cell pathology. This clone was observed once. What it binds is unknown. Sample: blood, taken from a patient whose treatment included radiotherapy and nephrectomy. This chain joins TRBV7-2 and TRBJ2-5; 8 bases are a match to TRBD1. This clonotype originated in a woman aged 45-59 years with renal cell carcinoma. The CDR3 sequence is CASSLATGEETQYF. For the CDR3, the DNA is TGTGCCAGCAGCTTAGCGACAGGGGAAGAGACCCAGTACTTC.